The source of this T cell receptor beta chain is a study of T cells in Graves' hyperthyroidism and ophthalmopathy. General study results and limits: Peripheral blood also featured most of the thyroid clonotypes expanded above 0.001.

As to this clonotype: No antigen is known for it.

Amplified TCR beta CDR3 regions derived from RNA transcripts. Primed by the HTBI set, a first-round RT-PCR was run on the TCR CDR3. One entry per CDR3 protein results from TCRdb running MiXCR on the multiplex PCR reads. The sample yields hundreds of thousands of distinct CDR3 sequences, roughly 15% seen once. The germline V gene encodes CDR1 MNHNS and CDR2 SASEGT. J gave up 4 bases and V 10 bases, and 7 bases lay outside the gene matches. The CDR3 sequence is 13 residues long. Ophthalmopathy patients had moderate-to-severe active disease, CAS ≥3, NOSPECS ≥4, and disease duration under 3 months. Sequencing was performed on blood. The V call is TRBV6-1, the J call TRBJ2-5; 9 bases are shared with TRBD2. This TCR was recovered from a middle-aged woman with Graves' ophthalmopathy. The CDR3 spells CATALLAGETQYF. The CDR3 DNA reads as TGTGCCACCGCCCTACTAGCGGGAGAGACCCAGTACTTC.